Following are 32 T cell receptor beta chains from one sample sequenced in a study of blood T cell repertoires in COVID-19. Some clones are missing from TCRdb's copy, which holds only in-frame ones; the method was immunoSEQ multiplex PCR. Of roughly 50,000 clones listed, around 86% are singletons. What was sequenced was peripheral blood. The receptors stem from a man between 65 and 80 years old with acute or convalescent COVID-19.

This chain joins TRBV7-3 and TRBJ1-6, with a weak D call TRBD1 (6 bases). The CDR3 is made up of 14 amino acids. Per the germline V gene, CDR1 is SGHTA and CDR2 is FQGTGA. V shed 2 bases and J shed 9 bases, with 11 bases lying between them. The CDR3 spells CASSLHRVGSPLHF. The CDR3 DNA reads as TGTGCCAGCAGCTTACACAGGGTTGGTTCACCCCTCCACTTT.

CDR3 in DNA: TGTGCCAGCAGCTTAGAACGGGACAGGGTAGCCAAAAACATTCAGTACTTC. As protein: CASSLERDRVAKNIQYF. This rearrangement joins TRBV7-9 to TRBJ2-4; 9 bases are a match to TRBD1. The CDR3 is made up of 17 amino acids. Germline-derived CDR1 and CDR2 are SEHNR and FQNEAQ (reference sequence). Losses at the gene ends were 1 base for V and 0 bases for J; bases not matched to a gene: 4.

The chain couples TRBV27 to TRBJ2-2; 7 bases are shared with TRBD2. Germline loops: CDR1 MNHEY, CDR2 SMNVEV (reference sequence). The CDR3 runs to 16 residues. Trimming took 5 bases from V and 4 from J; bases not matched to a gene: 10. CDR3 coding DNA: TGTGCCAGCAGTCCTAAAGGCGGGGGTGGCACCGGGGAGCTGTTTTTT. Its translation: CASSPKGGGGTGELFF.

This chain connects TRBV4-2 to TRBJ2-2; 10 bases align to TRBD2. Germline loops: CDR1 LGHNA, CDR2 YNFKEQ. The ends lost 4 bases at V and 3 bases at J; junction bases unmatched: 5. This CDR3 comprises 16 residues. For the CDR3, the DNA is TGTGCCAGCAGCCGCCGGACTAGCGGATACACCGGGGAGCTGTTTTTT. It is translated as CASSRRTSGYTGELFF.

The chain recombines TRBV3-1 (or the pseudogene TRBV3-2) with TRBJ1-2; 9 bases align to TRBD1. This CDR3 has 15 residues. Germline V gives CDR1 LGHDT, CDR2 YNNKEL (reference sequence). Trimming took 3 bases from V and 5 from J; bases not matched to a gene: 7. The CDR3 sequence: CASSQGDRVGYGYTF. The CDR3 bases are TGTGCCAGCAGCCAGGGGGACAGGGTCGGGTATGGCTACACCTTC.

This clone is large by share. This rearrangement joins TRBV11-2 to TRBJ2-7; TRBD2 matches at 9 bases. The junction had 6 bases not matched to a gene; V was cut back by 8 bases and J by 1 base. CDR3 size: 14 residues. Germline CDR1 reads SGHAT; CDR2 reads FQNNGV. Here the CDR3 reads CASWWSGGSYEQYF. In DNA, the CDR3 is TGTGCCAGCTGGTGGAGCGGGGGGTCCTACGAGCAGTACTTC.

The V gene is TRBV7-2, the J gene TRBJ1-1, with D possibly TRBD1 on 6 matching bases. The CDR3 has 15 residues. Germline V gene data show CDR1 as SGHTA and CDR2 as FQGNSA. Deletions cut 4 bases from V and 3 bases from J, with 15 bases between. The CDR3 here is CASSSQGSGDTEAFF. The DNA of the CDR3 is TGTGCCAGCAGCTCTCAGGGGAGTGGGGACACTGAAGCTTTCTTT.

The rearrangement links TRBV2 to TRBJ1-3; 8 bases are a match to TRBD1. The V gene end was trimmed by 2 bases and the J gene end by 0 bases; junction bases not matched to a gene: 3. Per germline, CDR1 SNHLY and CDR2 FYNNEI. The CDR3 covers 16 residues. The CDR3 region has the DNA TGTGCCAGCAGTGAACACGGGACAGGCTCTGGAAACACCATATATTTT. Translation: CASSEHGTGSGNTIYF.

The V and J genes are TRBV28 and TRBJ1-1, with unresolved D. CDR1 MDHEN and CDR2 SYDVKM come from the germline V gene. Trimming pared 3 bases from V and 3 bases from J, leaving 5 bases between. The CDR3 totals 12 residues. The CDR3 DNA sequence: TGTGCCAGCAGTTTCTACCACACTGAAGCTTTCTTT. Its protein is CASSFYHTEAFF.

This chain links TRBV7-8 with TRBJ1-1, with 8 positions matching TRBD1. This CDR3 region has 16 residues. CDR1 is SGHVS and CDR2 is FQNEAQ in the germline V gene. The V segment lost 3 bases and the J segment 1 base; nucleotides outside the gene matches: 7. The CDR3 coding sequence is TGTGCCAGCAGCTTCAGGGGGCGAAGGTCGAACACTGAAGCTTTCTTT. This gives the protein CASSFRGRRSNTEAFF.

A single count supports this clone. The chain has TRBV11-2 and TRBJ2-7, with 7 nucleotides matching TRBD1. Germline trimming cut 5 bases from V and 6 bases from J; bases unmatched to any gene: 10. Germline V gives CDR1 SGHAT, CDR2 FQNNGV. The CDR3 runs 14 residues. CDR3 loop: CASSPRRGLAEQYF. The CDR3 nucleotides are TGTGCCAGCAGCCCCCGTAGGGGGCTGGCCGAGCAGTACTTC.

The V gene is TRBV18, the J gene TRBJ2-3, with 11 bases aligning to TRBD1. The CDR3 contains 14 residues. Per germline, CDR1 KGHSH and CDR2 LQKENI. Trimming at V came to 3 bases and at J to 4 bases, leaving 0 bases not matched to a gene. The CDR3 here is CASSPGQGADTQYF. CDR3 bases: TGTGCCAGCTCACCGGGACAGGGGGCAGATACGCAGTATTTT.

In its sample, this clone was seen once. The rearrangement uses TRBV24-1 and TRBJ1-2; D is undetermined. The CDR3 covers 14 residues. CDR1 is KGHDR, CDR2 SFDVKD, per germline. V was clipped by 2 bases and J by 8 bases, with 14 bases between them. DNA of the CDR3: TGTGCCACCAGTGATTCGGGATACAAGGCAGGCTACACCTTC. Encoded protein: CATSDSGYKAGYTF.

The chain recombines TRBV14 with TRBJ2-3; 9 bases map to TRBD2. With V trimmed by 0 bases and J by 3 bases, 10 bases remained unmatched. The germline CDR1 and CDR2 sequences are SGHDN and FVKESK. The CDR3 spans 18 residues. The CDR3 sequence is CASSQDEGGLAGTDTQYF. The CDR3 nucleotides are TGTGCCAGCAGCCAAGACGAAGGGGGACTAGCTGGGACAGATACGCAGTATTTT. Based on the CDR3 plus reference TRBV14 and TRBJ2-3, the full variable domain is EAGVTQFPSHSVIEKGQTVTLRCDPISGHDNLYWYRRVMGKEIKFLLHFVKESKQDESGMPNNRFLAERTGGTYSTLKVQPAELEDSGVYFCASSQDEGGLAGTDTQYFGPGTRLTVL.

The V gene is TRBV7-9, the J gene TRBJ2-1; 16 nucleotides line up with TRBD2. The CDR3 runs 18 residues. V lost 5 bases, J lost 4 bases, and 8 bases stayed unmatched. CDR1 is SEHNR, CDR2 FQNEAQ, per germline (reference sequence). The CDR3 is CASSPSGTSGRAYNEQFF. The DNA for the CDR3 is TGTGCCAGCAGCCCATCCGGGACTAGCGGGAGGGCTTACAATGAGCAGTTCTTC.

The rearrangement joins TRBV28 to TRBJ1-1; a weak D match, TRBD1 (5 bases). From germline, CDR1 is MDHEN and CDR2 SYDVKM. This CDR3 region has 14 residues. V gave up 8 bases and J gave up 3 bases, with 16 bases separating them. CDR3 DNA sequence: TGTGCCAGCCCTCCCAACAGGCGGTACACTGAAGCTTTCTTT. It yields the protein CASPPNRRYTEAFF.

CDR3 residues: CASSESGRAEAFF. The DNA for the CDR3 is TGTGCCAGCAGTGAGTCAGGGAGGGCTGAAGCTTTCTTT. The chain joins TRBV2 to TRBJ1-1; maybe TRBD1 (5 bases). The germline V gene has CDR1 SNHLY and CDR2 FYNNEI. The CDR3 loop spans 13 amino acids. The V gene lost 3 bases and the J gene lost 6 bases, with 11 bases spanning the gap. Together with reference TRBV2 and TRBJ1-1, the CDR3 gives the full variable domain: EPEVTQTPSHQVTQMGQEVILRCVPISNHLYFYWYRQILGQKVEFLVSFYNNEISEKSEIFDDQFSVERPDGSNFTLKIRSTKLEDSAMYFCASSESGRAEAFFGQGTRLTVV.

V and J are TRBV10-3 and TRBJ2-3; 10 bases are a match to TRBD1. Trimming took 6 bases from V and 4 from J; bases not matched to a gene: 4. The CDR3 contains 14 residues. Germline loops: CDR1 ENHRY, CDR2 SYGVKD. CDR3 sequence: CAISGQGVADTQYF. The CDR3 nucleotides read TGTGCCATCAGCGGACAGGGGGTTGCAGATACGCAGTATTTT.

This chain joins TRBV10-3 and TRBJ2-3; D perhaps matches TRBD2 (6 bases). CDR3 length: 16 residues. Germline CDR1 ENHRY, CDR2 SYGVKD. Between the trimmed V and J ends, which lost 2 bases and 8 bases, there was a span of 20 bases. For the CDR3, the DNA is TGTGCCATCAGTGAGAAGGCGGGAAGCGGATCTGGTACGCAGTATTTT. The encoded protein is CAISEKAGSGSGTQYF.

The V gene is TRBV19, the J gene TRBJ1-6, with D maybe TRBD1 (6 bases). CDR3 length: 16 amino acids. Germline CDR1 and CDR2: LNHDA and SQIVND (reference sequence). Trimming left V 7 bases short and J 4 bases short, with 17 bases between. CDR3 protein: CASNQNRVSYNSPLHF. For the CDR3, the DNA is TGTGCCAGTAATCAAAACAGGGTTTCTTATAATTCACCCCTCCACTTT.

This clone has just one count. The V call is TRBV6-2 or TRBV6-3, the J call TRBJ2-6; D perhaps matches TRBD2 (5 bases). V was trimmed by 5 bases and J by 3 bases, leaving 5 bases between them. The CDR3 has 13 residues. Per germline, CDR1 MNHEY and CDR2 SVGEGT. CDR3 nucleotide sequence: TGTGCCAGCAGTCGGGGTGGGGCCAACGTCCTGACTTTC. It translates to CASSRGGANVLTF.

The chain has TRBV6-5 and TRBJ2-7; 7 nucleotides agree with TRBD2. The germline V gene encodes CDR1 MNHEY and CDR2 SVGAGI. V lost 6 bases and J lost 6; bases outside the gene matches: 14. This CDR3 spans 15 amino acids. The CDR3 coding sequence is TGTGCCAGCAGCACCGATCCGGGAGGAGGAGGCGAGCAGTACGTC. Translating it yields CASSTDPGGGGEQYV.

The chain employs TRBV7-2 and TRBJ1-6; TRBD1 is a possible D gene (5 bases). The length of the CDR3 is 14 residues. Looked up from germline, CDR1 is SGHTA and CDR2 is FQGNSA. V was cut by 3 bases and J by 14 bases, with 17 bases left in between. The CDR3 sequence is CASSFQGPQSALHF. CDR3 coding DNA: TGTGCCAGCAGCTTCCAGGGCCCTCAGTCGGCCCTCCACTTT.

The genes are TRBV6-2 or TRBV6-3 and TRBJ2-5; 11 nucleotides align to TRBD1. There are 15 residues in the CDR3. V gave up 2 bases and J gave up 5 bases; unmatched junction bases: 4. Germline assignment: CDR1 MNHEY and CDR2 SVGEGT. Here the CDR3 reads CASSYRTGGWETQYF. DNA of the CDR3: TGTGCCAGCAGTTACCGGACAGGGGGCTGGGAGACCCAGTACTTC.

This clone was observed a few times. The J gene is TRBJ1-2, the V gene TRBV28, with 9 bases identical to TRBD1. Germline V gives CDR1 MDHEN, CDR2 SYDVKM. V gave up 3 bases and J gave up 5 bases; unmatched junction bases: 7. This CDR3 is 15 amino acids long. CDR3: CASSLTGGYGYGYTF. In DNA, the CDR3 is TGTGCCAGCAGTTTGACAGGGGGATACGGGTATGGCTACACCTTC.

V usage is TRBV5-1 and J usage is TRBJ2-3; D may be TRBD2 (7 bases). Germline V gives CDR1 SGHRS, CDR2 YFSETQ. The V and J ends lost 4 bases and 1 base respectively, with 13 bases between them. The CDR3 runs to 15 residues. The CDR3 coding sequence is TGCGCCAGCAGCCTCGTGGGGGGGCGCACAGATACGCAGTATTTT. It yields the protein CASSLVGGRTDTQYF. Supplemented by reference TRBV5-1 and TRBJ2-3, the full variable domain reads KAGVTQTPRYLIKTRGQQVTLSCSPISGHRSVSWYQQTPGQGLQFLFEYFSETQRNKGNFPGRFSGRQFSNSRSEMNVSTLELGDSALYLCASSLVGGRTDTQYFGPGTRLTVL.

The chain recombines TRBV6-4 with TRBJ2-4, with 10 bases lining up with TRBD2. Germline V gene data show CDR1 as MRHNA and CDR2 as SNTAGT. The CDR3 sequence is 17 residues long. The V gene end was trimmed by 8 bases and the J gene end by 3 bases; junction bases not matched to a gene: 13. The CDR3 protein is CASPSSGRMESKNIQYF. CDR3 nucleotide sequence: TGTGCCAGCCCTTCTAGCGGGAGAATGGAAAGCAAAAACATTCAGTACTTC.

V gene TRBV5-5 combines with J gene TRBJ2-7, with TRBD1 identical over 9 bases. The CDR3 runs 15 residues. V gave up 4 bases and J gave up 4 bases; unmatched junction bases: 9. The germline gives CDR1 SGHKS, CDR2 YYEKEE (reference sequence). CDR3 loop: CASSRGQGILYEQYV. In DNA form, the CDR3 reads TGTGCCAGCAGCAGAGGACAGGGGATTCTATACGAGCAGTACGTC.

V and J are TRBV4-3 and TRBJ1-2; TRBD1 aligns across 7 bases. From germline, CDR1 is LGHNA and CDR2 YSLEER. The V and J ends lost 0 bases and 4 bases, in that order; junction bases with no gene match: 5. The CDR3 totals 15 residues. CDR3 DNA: TGCGCCAGCAGCCAAGATTCGCACAGGGGCTATGGCTACACCTTC. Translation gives CASSQDSHRGYGYTF.

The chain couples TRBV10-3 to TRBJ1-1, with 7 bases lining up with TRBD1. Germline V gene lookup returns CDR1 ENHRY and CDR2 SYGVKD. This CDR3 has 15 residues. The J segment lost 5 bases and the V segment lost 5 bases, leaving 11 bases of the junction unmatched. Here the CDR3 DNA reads TGTGCCATCAGTCCCGGGACAGAAGACTTTACTGAAGCTTTCTTT. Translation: CAISPGTEDFTEAFF.

This CDR3 is CASSLGQGRDTQYF. The CDR3 DNA sequence: TGCGCCAGCAGCTTAGGACAGGGGCGGGATACGCAGTATTTT. The gene calls are TRBV5-1 and TRBJ2-3; 9 nucleotides match TRBD1. The germline V gene encodes CDR1 SGHRS and CDR2 YFSETQ. Germline trimming cut 2 bases from V and 6 bases from J; bases unmatched to any gene: 4. This CDR3 is 14 amino acids long.

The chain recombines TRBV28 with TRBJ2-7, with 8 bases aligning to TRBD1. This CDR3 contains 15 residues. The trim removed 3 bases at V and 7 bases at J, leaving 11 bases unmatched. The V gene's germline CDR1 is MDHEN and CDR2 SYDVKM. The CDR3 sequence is CASSLSGQGSREQYV. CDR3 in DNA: TGTGCCAGCAGTTTGTCCGGACAGGGTTCCCGTGAGCAGTACGTC.